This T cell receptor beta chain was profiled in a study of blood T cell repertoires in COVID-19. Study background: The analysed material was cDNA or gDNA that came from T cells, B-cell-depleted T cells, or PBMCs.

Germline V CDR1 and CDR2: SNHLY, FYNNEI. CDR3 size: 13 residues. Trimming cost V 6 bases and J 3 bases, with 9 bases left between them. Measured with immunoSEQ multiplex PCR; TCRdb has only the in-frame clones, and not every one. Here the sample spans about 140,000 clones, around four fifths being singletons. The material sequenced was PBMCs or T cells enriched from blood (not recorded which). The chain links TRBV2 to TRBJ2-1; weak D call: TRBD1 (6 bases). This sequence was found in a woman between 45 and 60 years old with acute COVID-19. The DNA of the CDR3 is TGTGCCAGCAGCCGGGACAACTACAATGAGCAGTTCTTC. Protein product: CASSRDNYNEQFF.